The rows below give T cell receptor beta chains drawn from one sample of a study of vaccination and CD4 T cells after COVID-19. Antigens of these TCRs are unknown. TCRdb re-analysed the PCR reads in MiXCR, keeping a single row per CDR3 protein. The sample yields 8,000 to 10,000 distinct CDR3 sequences, roughly 50% seen once. The sample taken for sequencing was CD4+ T cells from blood, cultured in vitro. These receptors were obtained from a human donor who had recovered from COVID-19. CDR3s include the opening cysteine and the closing phenylalanine or tryptophan. Fields, in order: J gene, V gene, D gene, clone size, CDR3 DNA, CDR3 protein. D genes are given only for firm matches. The listing skips clone size in some rows; elsewhere it reads once, few, many or a size class.

TRBJ1-2,TRBV6-5,NA,medium-sized,TGTGCCAGCAGTTCCCAAGGGAATGGCTACACCTTC,CASSSQGNGYTF
TRBJ1-5,TRBV20-1,TRBD1,few,TGCAGTGCTCACAGGGGGAGCAATCAGCCCCAGCATTTT,CSAHRGSNQPQHF
TRBJ2-7,TRBV6-1,NA,NA,TGTGCCAGCAGTGAAAGGGTCACGCTCTACGAGCAGTACTTC,CASSERVTLYEQYF
TRBJ2-4,TRBV4-3,TRBD2,few,TGCGCCAGCAGCCAAGATTTTTCTTGGCGGGAGGCGGGGGCCAAAAACATTCAGTACTTC,CASSQDFSWREAGAKNIQYF
TRBJ2-3,TRBV6-2/TRBV6-3,TRBD2,NA,TGTGCCAGCAGTTTTACTAGCGGGAGCACAGATACGCAGTATTTT,CASSFTSGSTDTQYF
TRBJ2-7,TRBV5-1,TRBD2,NA,TGCGCCAGCAGCTTGAGCCCCCCGACTAGCGGGGGCCATGCCTACGAGCAGTACTTC,CASSLSPPTSGGHAYEQYF
TRBJ2-7,TRBV10-3,NA,NA,TGTGCCATCAGTGTTGCCTCCTACGAGCAGTACTTC,CAISVASYEQYF
TRBJ1-4,TRBV20-1,NA,NA,TGCAGTGCTAGAGATCAAGGCAGGGCATATGAAAAACTGTTTTTT,CSARDQGRAYEKLFF
TRBJ1-3,TRBV20-1,NA,few,TGCAGTGCTAGACAGACGGGCTTCGAGCTTGGAAACACCATATATTTT,CSARQTGFELGNTIYF
TRBJ2-7,TRBV6-2/TRBV6-3,NA,NA,TGTGCCAGCAGTTCGTCCCGGGGACCGCCGAAAAGTTACGAGCAGTACTTC,CASSSSRGPPKSYEQYF
TRBJ2-3,TRBV29-1,TRBD1,NA,TGCAGCGTGTCTGACAGGGGGCCTGATACGCAGTATTTT,CSVSDRGPDTQYF
TRBJ1-5,TRBV12-3/TRBV12-4,NA,medium-sized,TGTGCCAGCAGGGTTACAGGGAATCAGCCCCAGCATTTT,CASRVTGNQPQHF
TRBJ1-5,TRBV20-1,TRBD1,NA,TGCAGTGCCCAGGGACAGCTCAATCAGCCCCAGCATTTT,CSAQGQLNQPQHF
TRBJ1-2,TRBV5-1,TRBD1,NA,TGCGCCAGCAGCGATGGGACAGGGTTGGGCTATGGCTACACCTTC,CASSDGTGLGYGYTF
TRBJ2-7,TRBV28,TRBD2,once,TGTGCCAGCAGTTTGTGGGGGGGGGTCGAGCAGTACTTC,CASSLWGGVEQYF